This record concerns one TCR beta chain sequence. Antigen specificity is unknown. Trimming removed 0 bases from V and 7 bases from J; junction bases left unmatched: 4. The CDR3 has 14 amino acids. CDR1 and CDR2 (germline): SGHTA, FQGNSA. After constant-region reverse-primer amplification, full-length variable regions underwent semi-nested PCR with Nested Universal Primer A. One entry per CDR3 protein, called by TCRdb with MiXCR from the 5' RACE reads. The table lists about 40,000 distinct CDR3 sequences, approximately 19% of them singletons. Findings and caveats of the study: Tumor memory CD4+ T cell TCR gene usage was found to cluster with blood and lymph node memory CD4+ cells and with lymph node naive CD4+ cells.

J is TRBJ2-3 and V is TRBV7-2; 7 bases fit TRBD2. Sequencing was performed on naive CD4+ T cells sorted from a lymph node. Subset meaning: naive CD4+ T cells, CD4+CD45RA+CD25-. The origin of this receptor is a female donor with breast cancer. DNA for the CDR3: TGTGCCAGCAGCTTAGCGGGAGGGTATTATACGCAGTATTTT. The encoded protein is CASSLAGGYYTQYF.